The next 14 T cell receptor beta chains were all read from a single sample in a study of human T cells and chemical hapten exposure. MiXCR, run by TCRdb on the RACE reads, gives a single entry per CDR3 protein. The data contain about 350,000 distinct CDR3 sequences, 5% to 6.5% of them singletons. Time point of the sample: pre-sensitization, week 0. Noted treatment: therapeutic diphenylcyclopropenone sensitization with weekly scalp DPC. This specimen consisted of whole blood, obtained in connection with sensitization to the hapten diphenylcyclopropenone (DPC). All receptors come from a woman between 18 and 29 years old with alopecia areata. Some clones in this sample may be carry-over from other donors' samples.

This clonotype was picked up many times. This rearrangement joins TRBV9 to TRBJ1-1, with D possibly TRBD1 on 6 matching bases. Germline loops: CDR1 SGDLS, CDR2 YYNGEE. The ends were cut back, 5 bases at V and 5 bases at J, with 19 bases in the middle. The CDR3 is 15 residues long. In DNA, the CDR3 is TGTGCCAGCAGGGAGGCGTCAGGGGAGGGAACTGAAGCTTTCTTT. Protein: CASREASGEGTEAFF.

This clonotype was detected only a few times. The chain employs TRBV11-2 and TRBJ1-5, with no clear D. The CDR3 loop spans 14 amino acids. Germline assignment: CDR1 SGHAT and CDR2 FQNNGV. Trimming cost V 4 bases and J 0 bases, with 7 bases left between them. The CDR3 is CASSSGYSNQPQHF. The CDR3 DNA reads TGTGCCAGCAGCTCCGGATATAGCAATCAGCCCCAGCATTTT.

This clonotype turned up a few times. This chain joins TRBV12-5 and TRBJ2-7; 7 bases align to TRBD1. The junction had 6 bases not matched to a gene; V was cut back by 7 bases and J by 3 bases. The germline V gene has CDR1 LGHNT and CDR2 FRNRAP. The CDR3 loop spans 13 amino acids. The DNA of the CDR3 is TGTGCTAGTGCCCCCAGGGGGTTCTACGAGCAGTACTTC. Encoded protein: CASAPRGFYEQYF.

The CDR3 DNA is TGCGCCAGCAGCCAAGGGGGTCTGGGCGGCGCAGATACGCAGTATTTT. As protein: CASSQGGLGGADTQYF. The V gene is TRBV4-3, the J gene TRBJ2-3; D not resolved. CDR3 size: 16 residues. Looked up from germline, CDR1 is LGHNA and CDR2 is YSLEER. Trimming shortened V by 1 base and J by 4 bases, and 15 bases separated the two germline ends.

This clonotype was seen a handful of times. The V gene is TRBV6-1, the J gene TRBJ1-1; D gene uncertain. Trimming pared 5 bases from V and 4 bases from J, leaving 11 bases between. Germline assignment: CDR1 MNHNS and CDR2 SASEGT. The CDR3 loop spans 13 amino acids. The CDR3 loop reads CASSISDGTEAFF. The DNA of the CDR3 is TGTGCCAGCAGTATTAGCGATGGCACTGAAGCTTTCTTT.

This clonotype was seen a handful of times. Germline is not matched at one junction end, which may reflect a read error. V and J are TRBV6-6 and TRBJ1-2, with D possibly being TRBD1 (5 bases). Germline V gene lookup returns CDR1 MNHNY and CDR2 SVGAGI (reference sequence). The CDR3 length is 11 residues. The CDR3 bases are TGTGCCAGCAGTTCCCGGGACGAAGGCTTCTTC. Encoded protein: CASSSRDEGFF.

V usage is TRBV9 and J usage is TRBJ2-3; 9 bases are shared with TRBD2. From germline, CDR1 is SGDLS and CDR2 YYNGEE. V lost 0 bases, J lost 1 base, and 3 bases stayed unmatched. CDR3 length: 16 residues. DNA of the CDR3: TGTGCCAGCAGCGTAGGACTAGCGGAAGGCACAGATACGCAGTATTTT. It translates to CASSVGLAEGTDTQYF.

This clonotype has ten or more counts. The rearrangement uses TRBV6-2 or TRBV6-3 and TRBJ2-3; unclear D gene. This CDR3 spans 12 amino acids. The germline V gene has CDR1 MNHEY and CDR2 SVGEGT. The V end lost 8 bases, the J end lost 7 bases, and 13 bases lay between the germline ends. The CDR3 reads CASSGISNTQYF. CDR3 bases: TGTGCCAGCTCGGGTATTTCAAATACGCAGTATTTT.

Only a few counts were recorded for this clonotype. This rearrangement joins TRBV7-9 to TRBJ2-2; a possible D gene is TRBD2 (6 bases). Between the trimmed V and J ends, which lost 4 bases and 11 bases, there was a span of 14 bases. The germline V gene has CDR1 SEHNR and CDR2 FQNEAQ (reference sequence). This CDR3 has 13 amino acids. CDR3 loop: CASSSRRGAELFF. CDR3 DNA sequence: TGTGCCAGCAGCTCCCGTCGCGGGGCAGAGCTGTTTTTT.

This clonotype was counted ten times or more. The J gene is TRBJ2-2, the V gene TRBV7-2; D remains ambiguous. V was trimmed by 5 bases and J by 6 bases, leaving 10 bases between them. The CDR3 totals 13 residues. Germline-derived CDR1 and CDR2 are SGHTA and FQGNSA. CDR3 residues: CASSPSPPGELFF. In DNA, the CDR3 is TGTGCCAGCAGCCCCTCCCCCCCCGGGGAGCTGTTTTTT.

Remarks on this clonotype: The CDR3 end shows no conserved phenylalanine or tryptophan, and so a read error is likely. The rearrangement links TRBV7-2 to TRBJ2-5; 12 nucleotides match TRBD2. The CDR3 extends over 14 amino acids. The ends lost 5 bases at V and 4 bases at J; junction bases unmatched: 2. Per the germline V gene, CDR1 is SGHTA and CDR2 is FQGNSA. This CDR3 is CASSPTSGGETQYL. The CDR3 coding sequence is TGTGCCAGCAGCCCGACTAGCGGGGGAGAGACCCAGTACTTA.

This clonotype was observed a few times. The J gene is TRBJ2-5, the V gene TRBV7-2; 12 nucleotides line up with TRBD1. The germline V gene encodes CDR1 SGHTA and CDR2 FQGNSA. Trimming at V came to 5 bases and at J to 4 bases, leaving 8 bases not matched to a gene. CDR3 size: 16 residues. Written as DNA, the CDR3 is TGTGCCAGCAGCCCCGGGACAGGGGGCGCAACAGAGACCCAGTACTTC. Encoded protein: CASSPGTGGATETQYF.

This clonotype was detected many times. CDR3 nucleotides: TGTGCCAGCAGCGTAGTTAGTTGGGGGACAGGGAGGGAGCAGCCCCAGCATTTT. As protein: CASSVVSWGTGREQPQHF. V and J are TRBV9 and TRBJ1-5; 9 bases map to TRBD1. CDR3 length: 18 amino acids. CDR1 and CDR2 from the germline V gene are SGDLS and YYNGEE. V trimming: 0 bases; J trimming: 7 bases; junction bases outside the gene matches: 14. The variable domain in full, with the rest retrieved from reference TRBV9 and TRBJ1-5, is DSGVTQTPKHLITATGQRVTLRCSPRSGDLSVYWYQQSLDQGLQFLIQYYNGEERAKGNILERFSAQQFPDLHSELNLSSLELGDSALYFCASSVVSWGTGREQPQHFGDGTRLSIL.

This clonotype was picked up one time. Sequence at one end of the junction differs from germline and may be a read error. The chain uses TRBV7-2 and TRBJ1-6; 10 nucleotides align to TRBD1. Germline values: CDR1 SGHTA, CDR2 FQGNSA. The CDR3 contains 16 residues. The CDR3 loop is CASSLRGTGANSALHF. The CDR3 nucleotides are TGTGCCAGCAGCTTAAGGGGGACAGGGGCTAATTCAGCCCTCCACTTT.